This T cell receptor (beta chain) originates from a study of cytomegalovirus exposure and HLA in healthy donors. Study-wide context: The study's early data release held some 85 million unique TCRs from HLA-typed donors. Regarding the study as a whole: The classifier reportedly diagnosed cytomegalovirus status with high sensitivity and specificity.

This clone has a single count. The antigen is not known. CDR3 length equals 15 residues. Germline CDR1 and CDR2: LNHDA and SQIVND (reference sequence). V was pared by 5 bases and J by 7 bases, with 6 bases of the junction left unmatched. The PCR contained 60 Vbeta and 13 Jbeta primers. Only in-frame clones appear in the TCRdb table, and some are missing; sequencing was by immunoSEQ multiplex PCR. This sample has under 200,000 clones; 60% to 80% occur once, and the top ten carry around 1.5%. All the people who gave samples were healthy bone marrow donors. Nominally healthy donors provided the samples, though records likely missed some immune exposures.

This sequence was found in a young woman in good health and CMV-seronegative. This sequence joins TRBV19 and TRBJ1-6, with 9 bases aligning to TRBD1. Sequencing was done on a sample of PBMCs. DNA for the CDR3: TGTGCCAGTAGTTCCGGGACAGGGATAAATTCACCCCTCCACTTT. It translates to CASSSGTGINSPLHF.